Listed below are T cell receptor beta chains from one sample, sequenced in a study of CD8 T cells in ankylosing spondylitis. TCRdb redid the calling of the 5' RACE reads with MiXCR, one entry per CDR3 protein. The sample consists of some 840,000 distinct CDR3 sequences, approximately 10% of them appearing once. The sample taken for sequencing was blood, either unsorted or a sorted T cell fraction (not recorded which). The source is a male donor with ankylosing spondylitis. CDR3s include the opening cysteine and the closing phenylalanine or tryptophan. The D gene is left open where the match is weak. Not all rows give a size; the values are once, few, many and, for expanded clones, a class.

J gene: TRBJ2-3
V gene: TRBV29-1
D gene: NA
clone size: few
CDR3 protein: CSTPRGGSTDTQYF
CDR3 DNA: TGCAGTACACCTAGGGGGGGGAGTACAGATACGCAGTATTTT

J gene: TRBJ2-5
V gene: TRBV20-1
D gene: TRBD1
clone size: NA
CDR3 protein: CSAARGQARETQYF
CDR3 DNA: TGCAGTGCCGCCCGGGGACAGGCTCGGGAGACCCAGTACTTC

J gene: TRBJ1-2
V gene: TRBV29-1
D gene: NA
clone size: few
CDR3 protein: CSVGDTRRNGYTF
CDR3 DNA: TGCAGCGTGGGGGACACTCGTCGGAATGGCTACACCTTC

J gene: TRBJ2-5
V gene: TRBV19
D gene: NA
clone size: few
CDR3 protein: CASSIDGNRRNDQYF
CDR3 DNA: TGTGCCAGTAGTATAGATGGCAATCGCCGGAATGACCAGTACTTC

J gene: TRBJ2-7
V gene: TRBV11-2
D gene: TRBD1
clone size: NA
CDR3 protein: CASSRQGGGEQYF
CDR3 DNA: TGTGCCAGCAGCCGACAGGGTGGAGGCGAGCAGTACTTC

J gene: TRBJ2-7
V gene: TRBV20-1
D gene: NA
clone size: NA
CDR3 protein: CFARDGGRDYEQYF
CDR3 DNA: TGCTTTGCTAGAGATGGGGGTAGGGACTACGAGCAGTACTTC

J gene: TRBJ2-1
V gene: TRBV20-1
D gene: NA
clone size: few
CDR3 protein: CSAISDKNEQFF
CDR3 DNA: TGCAGTGCTATCTCGGACAAGAATGAGCAGTTCTTC

J gene: TRBJ2-1
V gene: TRBV28
D gene: NA
clone size: few
CDR3 protein: CASRSGINEQFF
CDR3 DNA: TGTGCCAGCAGATCGGGGATCAATGAGCAGTTCTTC

J gene: TRBJ2-7
V gene: TRBV5-1
D gene: TRBD2
clone size: few
CDR3 protein: CASSLISGAYEQYF
CDR3 DNA: TGCGCCAGCAGCTTAATTAGCGGGGCGTACGAGCAGTACTTC

J gene: TRBJ2-1
V gene: TRBV6-2/TRBV6-3
D gene: NA
clone size: NA
CDR3 protein: CASSYILAGDNEQFF
CDR3 DNA: TGTGCCAGCAGTTACATTCTCGCAGGGGACAATGAGCAGTTCTTC

J gene: TRBJ2-5
V gene: TRBV7-2
D gene: NA
clone size: many
CDR3 protein: CASSFKTFQETQYF
CDR3 DNA: TGTGCCAGCAGCTTTAAAACTTTCCAAGAGACCCAGTACTTC

J gene: TRBJ2-5
V gene: TRBV28
D gene: TRBD2
clone size: NA
CDR3 protein: CASSKLAGQETQYF
CDR3 DNA: TGTGCCAGCAGTAAACTAGCGGGGCAAGAGACCCAGTACTTC

J gene: TRBJ2-7
V gene: TRBV4-3
D gene: TRBD2
clone size: few
CDR3 protein: CASSRGGTSYEQYF
CDR3 DNA: TGCGCCAGCAGCCGCGGGGGGACCTCCTACGAGCAGTACTTC

J gene: TRBJ2-5
V gene: TRBV18
D gene: NA
clone size: many
CDR3 protein: CASSPRGQETQYF
CDR3 DNA: TGTGCCAGCAGCCCTCGGGGGCAAGAGACCCAGTACTTC

J gene: TRBJ2-2
V gene: TRBV7-2
D gene: TRBD1
clone size: NA
CDR3 protein: CASSRWGTGATGELFF
CDR3 DNA: TGTGCCAGCAGCCGATGGGGGACAGGGGCCACCGGGGAGCTGTTTTTT

J gene: TRBJ1-6
V gene: TRBV4-2
D gene: NA
clone size: few
CDR3 protein: CASSPESSYNSPLHF
CDR3 DNA: TGTGCCAGCAGCCCGGAGAGCTCCTATAATTCACCCCTCCACTTT

J gene: TRBJ2-1
V gene: TRBV10-3
D gene: TRBD2
clone size: NA
CDR3 protein: CAISTSGTSYNEQFF
CDR3 DNA: TGTGCCATCTCGACTAGCGGGACGTCCTACAATGAGCAGTTCTTC

J gene: TRBJ2-2
V gene: TRBV25-1
D gene: NA
clone size: few
CDR3 protein: CASSDPRFTGELFF
CDR3 DNA: TGTGCCAGCAGTGATCCGAGGTTCACCGGGGAGCTGTTTTTT

J gene: TRBJ2-3
V gene: TRBV4-3
D gene: NA
clone size: few
CDR3 protein: CASSQELATDTQYF
CDR3 DNA: TGCGCCAGCAGCCAAGAACTAGCCACAGATACGCAGTATTTT

J gene: TRBJ1-4
V gene: TRBV7-2
D gene: NA
clone size: few
CDR3 protein: CASSQQITNEKLFF
CDR3 DNA: TGTGCCAGCAGTCAACAGATAACTAATGAAAAACTGTTTTTT

J gene: TRBJ2-1
V gene: TRBV7-9
D gene: TRBD2
clone size: NA
CDR3 protein: CASSLRLAGHEQFF
CDR3 DNA: TGTGCCAGCAGCTTACGGCTAGCGGGACATGAGCAGTTCTTC

J gene: TRBJ2-1
V gene: TRBV5-1
D gene: TRBD1
clone size: NA
CDR3 protein: CASSDPRDRSYNEQFF
CDR3 DNA: TGCGCCAGCAGCGATCCCCGGGACAGAAGCTACAATGAGCAGTTCTTC

J gene: TRBJ1-3
V gene: TRBV7-2
D gene: NA
clone size: NA
CDR3 protein: CASSLAGAFSGNTIYF
CDR3 DNA: TGTGCCAGCAGCTTAGCAGGGGCTTTCTCTGGAAACACCATATATTTT

J gene: TRBJ2-5
V gene: TRBV6-1
D gene: NA
clone size: few
CDR3 protein: CASSRGEQGIGETQYF
CDR3 DNA: TGTGCCAGCAGCCGTGGGGAACAGGGAATTGGAGAGACCCAGTACTTC

J gene: TRBJ2-1
V gene: TRBV7-3
D gene: NA
clone size: few
CDR3 protein: CASSSWGNEQFF
CDR3 DNA: TGTGCCAGCAGTTCTTGGGGCAATGAGCAGTTCTTC

J gene: TRBJ1-1
V gene: TRBV5-1
D gene: NA
clone size: many
CDR3 protein: CASSVGTLGGMNTEAFF
CDR3 DNA: TGCGCCAGCAGCGTAGGGACACTAGGTGGCATGAACACTGAAGCTTTCTTT

J gene: TRBJ2-7
V gene: TRBV6-5
D gene: NA
clone size: NA
CDR3 protein: CASSYILGYEQYF
CDR3 DNA: TGTGCCAGCAGTTATATCCTCGGGTACGAGCAGTACTTC

J gene: TRBJ2-7
V gene: TRBV4-3
D gene: NA
clone size: few
CDR3 protein: CASSQDRHPSYEQYF
CDR3 DNA: TGCGCCAGCAGCCAAGACCGACATCCCTCCTACGAGCAGTACTTC

J gene: TRBJ2-2
V gene: TRBV4-3
D gene: NA
clone size: many
CDR3 protein: CASSQEGPPAAGELFF
CDR3 DNA: TGCGCCAGCAGCCAAGAGGGACCCCCCGCCGCCGGGGAGCTGTTTTTT

J gene: TRBJ1-2
V gene: TRBV29-1
D gene: NA
clone size: few
CDR3 protein: CSVTRGTDSNYGYTF
CDR3 DNA: TGCAGCGTTACAAGGGGGACGGACTCTAACTATGGCTACACCTTC

J gene: TRBJ2-1
V gene: TRBV20-1
D gene: NA
clone size: NA
CDR3 protein: CSQGKPGGGDEQFF
CDR3 DNA: TGCAGCCAGGGGAAACCTGGGGGGGGTGATGAGCAGTTCTTC

J gene: TRBJ2-7
V gene: TRBV7-9
D gene: NA
clone size: NA
CDR3 protein: CASSLTIFSYEQYF
CDR3 DNA: TGTGCCAGCAGCTTAACGATATTTAGCTACGAGCAGTACTTC

J gene: TRBJ1-2
V gene: TRBV7-8
D gene: NA
clone size: few
CDR3 protein: CASSPRIAYGYTF
CDR3 DNA: TGTGCCAGCAGCCCCCGGATCGCCTATGGCTACACCTTC

J gene: TRBJ2-7
V gene: TRBV5-1
D gene: TRBD1
clone size: few
CDR3 protein: CASSLQGTGLSEQYF
CDR3 DNA: TGCGCCAGCAGCTTGCAAGGGACAGGACTGTCCGAGCAGTACTTC

J gene: TRBJ1-2
V gene: TRBV28
D gene: TRBD1
clone size: few
CDR3 protein: CASSTRDRPNYGYTF
CDR3 DNA: TGTGCCAGCAGTACCAGGGACAGACCCAACTATGGCTACACCTTC

J gene: TRBJ2-2
V gene: TRBV9
D gene: NA
clone size: NA
CDR3 protein: CASSVFSGELFF
CDR3 DNA: TGTGCCAGCAGCGTATTTTCCGGGGAGCTGTTTTTT

J gene: TRBJ1-1
V gene: TRBV29-1
D gene: NA
clone size: many
CDR3 protein: CSVGRQNTEAFF
CDR3 DNA: TGCAGCGTTGGACGTCAGAACACTGAAGCTTTCTTT

J gene: TRBJ2-2
V gene: TRBV5-1
D gene: NA
clone size: NA
CDR3 protein: CASSTQWGSTNTGELFF
CDR3 DNA: TGCGCCAGCAGTACCCAGTGGGGGTCCACGAACACCGGGGAGCTGTTTTTT

J gene: TRBJ2-1
V gene: TRBV4-2
D gene: NA
clone size: NA
CDR3 protein: CASSPPRVDPYNEQFF
CDR3 DNA: TGTGCCAGCAGCCCCCCAAGGGTAGACCCTTACAATGAGCAGTTCTTC

J gene: TRBJ2-1
V gene: TRBV28
D gene: NA
clone size: few
CDR3 protein: CASTLTGTSYNEQFF
CDR3 DNA: TGTGCCAGCACCCTAACCGGGACTTCCTACAATGAGCAGTTCTTC

J gene: TRBJ2-3
V gene: TRBV5-5
D gene: NA
clone size: NA
CDR3 protein: CASSSTRVRSTDTQYF
CDR3 DNA: TGTGCCAGCAGCTCAACCAGGGTTCGGAGCACAGATACGCAGTATTTT

J gene: TRBJ2-1
V gene: TRBV5-1
D gene: NA
clone size: NA
CDR3 protein: CASSPRGSRLRSGINEQFF
CDR3 DNA: TGCGCCAGCAGCCCTCGAGGGTCGCGTCTCCGTTCTGGTATCAATGAGCAGTTCTTC

J gene: TRBJ2-7
V gene: TRBV28
D gene: TRBD2
clone size: few
CDR3 protein: CASSLWQSGGRDF
CDR3 DNA: TGTGCCAGCAGTTTATGGCAGAGCGGAGGGAGGGACTTC

J gene: TRBJ2-7
V gene: TRBV20-1
D gene: NA
clone size: few
CDR3 protein: CSASIASGSYEQYF
CDR3 DNA: TGCAGTGCTAGTATAGCCAGCGGGTCCTACGAGCAGTACTTC

J gene: TRBJ2-1
V gene: TRBV5-1
D gene: TRBD1
clone size: few
CDR3 protein: CASSSWDRGDEQFF
CDR3 DNA: TGCGCCAGCAGCTCCTGGGACAGGGGAGATGAGCAGTTCTTC

J gene: TRBJ2-7
V gene: TRBV4-3
D gene: NA
clone size: few
CDR3 protein: CASSERGQFYEQYF
CDR3 DNA: TGCGCCAGCAGCGAGCGAGGACAGTTTTACGAGCAGTACTTC

J gene: TRBJ2-7
V gene: TRBV28
D gene: NA
clone size: NA
CDR3 protein: CASGYAGAYYEQYF
CDR3 DNA: TGTGCCAGCGGATACGCCGGCGCCTACTACGAGCAGTACTTC

J gene: TRBJ1-5
V gene: TRBV6-1
D gene: NA
clone size: few
CDR3 protein: CASSEHGGVQPQHF
CDR3 DNA: TGTGCCAGCAGTGAACACGGTGGGGTTCAGCCCCAGCATTTT

J gene: TRBJ1-6
V gene: TRBV6-5
D gene: NA
clone size: NA
CDR3 protein: CASSLRTGNNSPLHF
CDR3 DNA: TGTGCCAGCAGTTTACGGACGGGAAATAATTCACCCCTCCACTTT

J gene: TRBJ1-1
V gene: TRBV20-1
D gene: NA
clone size: many
CDR3 protein: CSAQPGGSYAAFF
CDR3 DNA: TGCAGTGCCCAGCCCGGAGGGTCGTACGCAGCTTTCTTT